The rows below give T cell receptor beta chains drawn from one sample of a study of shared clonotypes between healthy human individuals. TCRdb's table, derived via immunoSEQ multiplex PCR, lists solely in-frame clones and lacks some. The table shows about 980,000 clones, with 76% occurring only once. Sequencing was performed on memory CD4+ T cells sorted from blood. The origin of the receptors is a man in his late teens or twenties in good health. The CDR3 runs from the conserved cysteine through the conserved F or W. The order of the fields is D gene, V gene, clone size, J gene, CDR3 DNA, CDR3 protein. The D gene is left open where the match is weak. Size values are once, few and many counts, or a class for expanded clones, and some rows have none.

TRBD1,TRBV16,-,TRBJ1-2,TGTGCCAGCAGCCAAGATACAGGGGCCGGGGGCTACACCTTC,CASSQDTGAGGYTF
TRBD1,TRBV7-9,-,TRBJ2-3,TGTGCCAGCAGCAAAACAGGGGGCACAACCGATACGCAGTATTTT,CASSKTGGTTDTQYF
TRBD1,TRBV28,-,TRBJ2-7,TGTGCCAGCAGTCAAGGACAGGGCGGCGGCGAGCAGTACTTC,CASSQGQGGGEQYF
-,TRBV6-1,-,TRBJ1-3,TGTGCCAGCGAGGAACAGAGCTCTGGAAACACCATATATTTT,CASEEQSSGNTIYF
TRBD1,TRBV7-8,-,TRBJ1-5,TGTGCCAGCAGCTTAGTTTCTGGCGGGACAGGGGTTTTTCAGCCCCAGCATTTT,CASSLVSGGTGVFQPQHF
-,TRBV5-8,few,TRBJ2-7,TGTGCCAGCAGCAAACAGGGTACCTACGAGCAGTACTTC,CASSKQGTYEQYF
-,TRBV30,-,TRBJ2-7,TGTGCCTGGAGTGTAAAGGGGACCAGCAGCTCCTACGAGCAGTACTTC,CAWSVKGTSSSYEQYF
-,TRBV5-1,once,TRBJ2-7,TGCGCCAGCAGCTTTACGGCAGGGCCCTACGAGCAGTACTTC,CASSFTAGPYEQYF
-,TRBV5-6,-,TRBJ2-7,TGTGCCAGCAGCTTTGACCTCTCCTACGAGCAGTACTTC,CASSFDLSYEQYF
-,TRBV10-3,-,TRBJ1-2,TGTGCCATCAGTGAGGACAGTTCCTACACCTTC,CAISEDSSYTF
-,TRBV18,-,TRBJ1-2,TGTGCCAGCTCACCGGATCGGGGGCGGGCTAACTATGGCTACACCTTC,CASSPDRGRANYGYTF
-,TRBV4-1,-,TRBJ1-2,TGCGCCAGCAGCCAAACTGAACAGGGTTACTATGGCTACACCTTC,CASSQTEQGYYGYTF
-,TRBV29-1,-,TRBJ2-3,TGCAGCGGGAAACTCTCCGATACGCAGTATTTT,CSGKLSDTQYF
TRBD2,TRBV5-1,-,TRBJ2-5,TGCGCCAGCAGAAGCGGGGGGCCTGGGGAGACCCAGTACTTC,CASRSGGPGETQYF
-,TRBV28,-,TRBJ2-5,TGTGCCAGCAAAGAGGAAGAGACCCAGTACTTC,CASKEEETQYF
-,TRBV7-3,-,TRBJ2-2,TGTGCCAGCAGCTTAAGCCCCGATACCGGGGAGCTGTTTTTT,CASSLSPDTGELFF
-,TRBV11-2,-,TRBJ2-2,TGTGCCAGCAGCTTAGGGGGGTGGTCGGCGCGCACCGGGGAGCTGTTTTTT,CASSLGGWSARTGELFF
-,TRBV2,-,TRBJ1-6,TGTGCCGCCCTTAAGGATAATTCACCCCTCCACTTT,CAALKDNSPLHF
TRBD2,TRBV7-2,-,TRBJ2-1,TGTGCCAGCAGCACCGGGACTAGCGGGAATAATGAGCAGTTCTTC,CASSTGTSGNNEQFF
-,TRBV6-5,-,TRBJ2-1,TGTGCCAGCAGTTACTGGGGTCAGGGGTTAGGGGAGCAGTTCTTC,CASSYWGQGLGEQFF
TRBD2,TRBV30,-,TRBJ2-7,TGTGCCTGGAGTGTGGTAGCGGGAGCACCCCACGAGCAGTACTTC,CAWSVVAGAPHEQYF
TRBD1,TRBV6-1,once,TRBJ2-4,TGTGCCAGCAGTGAAGCGGCAGGGGGAAGTGGAAACATTCAGTACTTC,CASSEAAGGSGNIQYF
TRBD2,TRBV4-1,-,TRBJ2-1,TGCGCCAGCAGCCCCCGACTAGCGGGAGGCGGTGAGCAGTTCTTC,CASSPRLAGGGEQFF
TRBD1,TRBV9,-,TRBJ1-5,TGTGCCAGCAGCGTAGGGGAGACAGGGGGTCAGCCCCAGCATTTT,CASSVGETGGQPQHF
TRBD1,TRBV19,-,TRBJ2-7,TGTGCCAGTAGTATTGGGACAGGGGCGACGGAGCAGTACTTC,CASSIGTGATEQYF
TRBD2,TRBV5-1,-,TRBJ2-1,TGCGCCAGCAGCCAGTCCCCTAGCGGGGGCTTCTACAATGAGCAGTTCTTC,CASSQSPSGGFYNEQFF
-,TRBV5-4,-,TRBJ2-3,TGTGCCAGCAGCTTGCAGGGTAGTACAGATACGCAGTATTTT,CASSLQGSTDTQYF
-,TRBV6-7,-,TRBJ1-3,TGTGCCAGCAGTTACACCATCTCAGGACAGCGGGCCAGCTCTGGAAACACCATATATTTT,CASSYTISGQRASSGNTIYF
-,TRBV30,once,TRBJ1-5,TGTGCCTGGAGTGTCAACAATCAGCCCCAGCATTTT,CAWSVNNQPQHF
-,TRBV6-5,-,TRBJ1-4,TGTGCCAGCAGTCCCGGACAGCTTCCTGAAAAACTGTTTTTT,CASSPGQLPEKLFF
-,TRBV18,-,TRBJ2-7,TGTGCCAGCTCTCTTCAGGACTACGAGCAGTACTTC,CASSLQDYEQYF
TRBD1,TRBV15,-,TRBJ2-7,TGTGCCACCAGCCCCACGACAGGGAAGGTGTCCTACGAGCAGTACTTC,CATSPTTGKVSYEQYF
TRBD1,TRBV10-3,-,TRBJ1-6,TGTGCCACCAGGGCGGGACAGGGGGCTAATTCCTATAATTCACCCCTCCACTTT,CATRAGQGANSYNSPLHF
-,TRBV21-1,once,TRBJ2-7,TGTGCCAGCAACCCCAGCGGGAGTCCTTACGAGCAGTACTTC,CASNPSGSPYEQYF
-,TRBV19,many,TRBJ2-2,TGTGCCAGTAGTGACCAATCAGGCACCGGGGAGCTGTTTTTT,CASSDQSGTGELFF
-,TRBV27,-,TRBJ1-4,TGTGCCAGCAGTTCTACGCACGAAAAACTGTTTTTT,CASSSTHEKLFF
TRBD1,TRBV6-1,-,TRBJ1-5,TGTGCCAGCAGTGTAACAGGGGCCTCGGATCAGCCCCAGCATTTT,CASSVTGASDQPQHF
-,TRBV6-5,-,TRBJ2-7,TGTGCCAGCAGTTACGAGTCGCGGGGCGAGCAGTACTTC,CASSYESRGEQYF
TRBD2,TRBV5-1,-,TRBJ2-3,TGCGCCAGCAGCTTGGTTGGGACTAGTGTCCCAGATACGCAGTATTTT,CASSLVGTSVPDTQYF
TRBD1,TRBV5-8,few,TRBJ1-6,TGTGCCAGCAGCTTCGGACAGGGTGATTCACCCCTCCACTTT,CASSFGQGDSPLHF
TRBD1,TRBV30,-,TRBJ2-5,TGTGCCTGGAGCGCAGTTCAGGGGGCGGGGGAGACCCAGTACTTC,CAWSAVQGAGETQYF
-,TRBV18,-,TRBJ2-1,TGTGCCAGCTCACCAAGCAGTTACAATGAGCAGTTCTTC,CASSPSSYNEQFF
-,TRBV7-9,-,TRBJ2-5,TGTGCCAGCAGCCACCCGACTAGGGGGGAGACCCAGTACTTC,CASSHPTRGETQYF
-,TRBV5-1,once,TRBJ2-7,TGCGCCAGCAGCTTACAGGGTGATGGGGCCTACGAGCAGTACTTC,CASSLQGDGAYEQYF
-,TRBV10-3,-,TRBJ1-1,TGTGCCATCAGTGACAGGGACCCTGAAGCTTTCTTT,CAISDRDPEAFF
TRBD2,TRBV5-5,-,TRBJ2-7,TGTGCCAGCAGTCCCGGCCCTGGACAAAGGGAGGGAGTCGAGCAGTACTTC,CASSPGPGQREGVEQYF
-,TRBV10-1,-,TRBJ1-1,TGCGCCAGCAGTGAGGAGGGAAAAGCTTTCTTT,CASSEEGKAFF
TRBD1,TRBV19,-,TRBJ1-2,TGTGCCAGTACTCTCAACCCCGGGACAGGGAATGGCTACACCTTC,CASTLNPGTGNGYTF
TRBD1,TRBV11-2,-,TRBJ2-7,TGTGCCAGCAGAGTCGGGACAGGGTCTTCCGAGCAGTACTTC,CASRVGTGSSEQYF
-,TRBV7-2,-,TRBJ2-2,TGTGCCAGCAGCTCACAGTCTCAAGGCGCCGGGGAGCTGTTTTTT,CASSSQSQGAGELFF
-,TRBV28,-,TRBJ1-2,TGTGCCAGCAGTTTACCCCACAGGGTCGGCTATGGCTACACCTTC,CASSLPHRVGYGYTF
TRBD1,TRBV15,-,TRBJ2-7,TGTGCCACCAGCAGGGACAGGGGAACCTACGAGCAGTACTTC,CATSRDRGTYEQYF